The present entry profiles one T cell receptor (beta chain) with its context. The V gene's germline CDR1 is SGHDT and CDR2 YYEEEE. After removal of 4 bases from V and 4 bases from J, the junction contained 3 bases not matched to a gene. This CDR3 comprises 13 residues. These data are taken from a study of cytomegalovirus exposure and HLA in healthy donors. Looking at the study overall: The roughly 130 validation repertoires used the same platform as the approximately 700 first-cohort repertoires (as reported by a later analysis).

TCRdb keeps only in-frame clones here, not all; method: immunoSEQ multiplex PCR. The data contain 150,000 to 180,000 clones, around 84% of them singletons. Sequenced: PBMCs. The genes are TRBV5-6 and TRBJ1-1; 8 bases are a match to TRBD1. The receptor's source is a human donor in good health. The chain's CDR3 is CASSRDRGTEAFF. The DNA of the CDR3 is TGTGCCAGCAGCAGAGACAGGGGCACTGAAGCTTTCTTT.